Listed here is a single T cell receptor (beta chain). The antigen is not known. These data come from a study of CD8+CD57+ T cells in acquired aplastic anemia. Study summary: Sorted cells (CD4+ and CD8+) yielded DNA amounts that averaged around 3.5 ug.

General study results and limits: Patients and controls shared 25 to 30 CD8+ CDR3 sequences.

Template material for TCR beta VDJ and CDR3 profiling consisted of genomic DNA. Each CDR3 protein is one row after TCRdb ran MiXCR on the reads. The data contain roughly 180,000 distinct CDR3 sequences, approximately 49% of them singletons. With 1 base removed from V and 4 bases from J, the gap between germline ends came to 19 bases. Germline V gene sequence: CDR1 MGHRA, CDR2 YSYEKL. CDR3 size: 17 residues. The receptor was isolated from a human donor in good health. Sequenced: sorted CD4+, CD8+, or CD8+CD57+ T cells (not recorded which) from PBMCs. This chain links TRBV4-1 with TRBJ1-1, with D possibly matching TRBD1 (6 bases). CDR3 sequence reads: CASSQGRNRVRGTEAFF. The DNA for the CDR3 is TGCGCCAGCAGCCAAGGTAGGAACAGGGTAAGGGGCACTGAAGCTTTCTTT.